Detailed here is one TCR beta chain. The V gene's germline CDR1 is SEHNR and CDR2 FQNEAQ (reference sequence). CDR3 length: 15 amino acids. V shed 5 bases, J shed 3 bases, and the junction held 10 bases outside the gene matches. The sample originates from a study of blood T cell repertoires in COVID-19. On the study more broadly: The samples span acute and convalescent COVID-19 from the United States, Italy and Spain. T cells, B-cell-depleted T cells, or PBMCs supplied cDNA or gDNA.

Measured with immunoSEQ multiplex PCR; TCRdb has only the in-frame clones, and not every one. Of some 170,000 clones in the sample, around 90% were seen once. Sequencing was done on a sample of peripheral blood. The V and J genes are TRBV7-9 and TRBJ2-7, with 7 bases fitting TRBD1. This TCR came from a woman in her forties or fifties with acute or convalescent COVID-19. This chain's CDR3 is CASSPRDRLVYEQYF. CDR3 bases: TGTGCCAGCAGCCCCCGGGACAGATTGGTCTACGAGCAGTACTTC.